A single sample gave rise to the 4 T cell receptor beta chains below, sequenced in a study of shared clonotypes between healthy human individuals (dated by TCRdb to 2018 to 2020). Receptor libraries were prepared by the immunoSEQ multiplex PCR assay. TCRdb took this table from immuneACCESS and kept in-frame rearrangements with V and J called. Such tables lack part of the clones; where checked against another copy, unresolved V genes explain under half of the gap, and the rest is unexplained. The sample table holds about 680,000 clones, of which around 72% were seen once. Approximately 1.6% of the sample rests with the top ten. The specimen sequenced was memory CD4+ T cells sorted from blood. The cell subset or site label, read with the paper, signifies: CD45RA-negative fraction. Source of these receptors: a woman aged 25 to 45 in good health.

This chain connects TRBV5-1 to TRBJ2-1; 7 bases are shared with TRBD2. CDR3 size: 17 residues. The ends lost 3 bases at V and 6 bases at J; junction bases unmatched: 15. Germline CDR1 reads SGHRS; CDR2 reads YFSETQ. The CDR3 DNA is TGCGCCAGCAGCTCACCAGGTCTCGCGGGAGAGGTCAATGAGCAGTTCTTC. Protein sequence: CASSSPGLAGEVNEQFF.

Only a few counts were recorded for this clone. The CDR3 nucleotides read TGTGCCATCAATCCGGGTAACCAGCCCCAGCATTTT. Translation gives CAINPGNQPQHF. The chain has TRBV28 and TRBJ1-5; D remains ambiguous. Germline CDR1 is MDHEN and CDR2 is SYDVKM. With 10 bases removed from V and 7 bases from J, the gap between germline ends came to 14 bases. CDR3 length: 12 amino acids.

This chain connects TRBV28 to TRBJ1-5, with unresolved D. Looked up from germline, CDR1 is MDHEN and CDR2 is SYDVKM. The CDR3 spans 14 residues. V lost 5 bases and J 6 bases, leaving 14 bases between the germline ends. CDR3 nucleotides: TGTGCCAGCAGTCCTACAAACGGAGGTCAGCCCCAGCATTTT. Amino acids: CASSPTNGGQPQHF.

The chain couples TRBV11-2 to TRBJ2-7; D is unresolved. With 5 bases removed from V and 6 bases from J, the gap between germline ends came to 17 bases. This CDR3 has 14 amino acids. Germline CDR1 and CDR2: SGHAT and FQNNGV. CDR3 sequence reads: CASSPHAGWVEQYF. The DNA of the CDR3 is TGTGCCAGCAGCCCCCACGCCGGGTGGGTCGAGCAGTACTTC.